This T cell receptor beta chain was obtained from a study of shared clonotypes between healthy human individuals (dated by TCRdb to 2019 to 2021). Describing the broader study: The cohort included three men and a couple of women between 18 and 49 years of age. For each donor, CD4 naive and CD4 memory were each run on three plates, CD8 naive on two plates, and CD8 memory on one plate. To increase sequencing depth and limit assay-specific biases, different laboratories used diverse techniques to prepare libraries and sequence TCR repertoires. Blood TCR repertoires of four to six healthy adults were deeply sequenced to estimate repertoire size and the extent of clonotype sharing between individuals. Leukapheresis yielded between about 0.9 and 10 billion PBMCs per donor. What the study reported, not specific to this receptor: Compared with non-shared clonotypes, clonotypes shared by all four sorted-subset donors had higher generation probabilities. Sharing across a handful of donors was observed for roughly 5% of naive CD4, 3% to 4% of naive CD8, 2.3% of memory CD4, and roughly 0.43% of memory CD8 clonotypes. Even with the large sequencing depth, rarefaction of the sorted-subset datasets indicated that sequencing was incomplete. Sampling was restricted to blood, and TCR repertoires in tissue are likely to differ from TCR repertoires in blood. The genetic and exposure-history diversity represented was limited by the small number of donors. Naive subsets generally had larger estimated clonotype richness than memory subsets did. Pairwise subsampling indicated that sequencing depth was expected to affect the degree of clonotype sharing among donors.

TCR CDR3 regions were amplified from genomic DNA by multiplex PCR using the deep immunoSEQ assay. For each cell subset, the extracted genomic DNA was distributed evenly across all wells of several immunoSEQ 96-well plates, and each plate served as one replicate. For sorted subsets, about 200 ng genomic DNA, equal to some 28,000 T cell genomes, was loaded into each replicate PCR. The purified libraries were quantified using a Qubit 3.0 fluorometer, sized with a Bioanalyzer 2100, and then quantified again using the KAPA Library Quantification kit. Each immunoSEQ 96-well plate was sequenced on its own single-read 150-cycle Illumina NextSeq 550 flow cell. As for the authors' bioinformatics: The immunoSEQ output contained only junctional sequences without quality scores, so filtering could not match that applied to full-length reads. Sequences were annotated with PyIR, a Python wrapper for IgBLAST v1.9, using IMGT germline references to assign V/J genes and CDR3. Any read was removed if the V/J assignment was weak (E-value above 1e-6), the CDR3 was missing, or the read contained stop codons, out-of-frame junctions, or ambiguous translated residues. V3J clonotypes were defined by identical inferred V gene, J gene, and CDR3 amino acid sequence. Percentage overlap between repertoires was calculated by dividing the number of shared unique clonotypes by the size of the smaller repertoire. Three approaches were used to assess repertoire richness: RTK rarefaction, the Chao1 estimator, and Recon v2.1 estimates of unobserved clonotypes. Generation probabilities were computed with OLGA for all TCRbeta clonotypes obtained by the gDNA method from four donors. TCRdb limited this immuneACCESS table to in-frame rearrangements with V and J called. A share of clones is missing; checked studies link under half to unresolved V genes, and the rest is unexplained. Clone size and V and J calls were adopted from that table, with D and trimming inferred from the DNA. For this sample the table gives about 2.5 million clones, of which around 92% were detected only once. 0.3% to 0.45% of the sample goes to the ten largest clones.

Trimmed from V: 6 bases; trimmed from J: 2 bases; junction bases lacking a gene match: 11. Inclusive of the bounding cysteine and phenylalanine, the CDR3 is 16 residues long. Left in the record is the CDR3 DNA by itself, 48 bases read in frame from the first base. CDR1 and CDR2 were assigned from the germline V gene as SGHTS and YDEGEE. The donors were healthy, HIV-negative adults with no recently reported acute infections or vaccinations. All donors were Caucasian adults living in Nashville, Tennessee, USA. CD4+ T cells were enriched by magnetic negative selection; naive cells were then positively selected on CD45RA, and the negative fraction formed the memory subset. After blood collection by leukapheresis, PBMCs were isolated using Ficoll-Histopaque density gradient centrifugation and then cryopreserved in the vapor phase of liquid nitrogen. Analytical flow cytometry was used to check the purity and quantity of each magnetically sorted T cell population. Genomic DNA was isolated from each sorted fraction and quantified by UV absorbance on a Nanodrop 2000c.

On this clone itself: The target of this receptor is not known. There are no base qualities to consult, and no much larger clone falls within one base.

The TCR comes from a young man in good health. Some clones in this sample may be carry-over from other donors' samples. Sequenced: naive CD4+ T cells from PBMCs. The cell subset or site label corresponds to: CD45RA+ positively selected. The chain is encoded by TRBV5-8 joined to TRBJ2-3; 8 middle bases align to TRBD2. The DNA sequence is as follows: TGTGCCAGCATCACCCCAGGACTAGCTAACACAGATACGCAGTATTTT. It codes for CASITPGLANTDTQYF.